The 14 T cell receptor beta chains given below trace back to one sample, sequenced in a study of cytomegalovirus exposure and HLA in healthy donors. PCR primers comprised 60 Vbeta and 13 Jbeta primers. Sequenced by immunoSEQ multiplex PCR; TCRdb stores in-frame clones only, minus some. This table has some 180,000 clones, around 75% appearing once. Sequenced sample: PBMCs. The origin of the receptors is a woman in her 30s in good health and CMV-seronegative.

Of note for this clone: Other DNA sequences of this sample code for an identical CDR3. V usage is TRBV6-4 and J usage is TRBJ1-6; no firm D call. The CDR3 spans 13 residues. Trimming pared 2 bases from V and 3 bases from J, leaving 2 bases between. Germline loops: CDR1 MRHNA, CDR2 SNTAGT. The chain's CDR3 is CASSDRYNSPLHF. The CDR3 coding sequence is TGTGCCAGCAGTGACCGCTATAATTCACCCCTCCACTTT.

The CDR3 loop reads CATSKDRAANEKLFF. The CDR3 DNA reads as TGTGCCACCAGCAAAGACAGGGCGGCTAATGAAAAACTGTTTTTT. V gene TRBV15 combines with J gene TRBJ1-4, with TRBD1 matching over 7 bases. Germline CDR1 reads LNHNV; CDR2 reads YYDKDF (reference sequence). The ends lost 4 bases at V and 3 bases at J; junction bases unmatched: 5. There are 15 residues in the CDR3.

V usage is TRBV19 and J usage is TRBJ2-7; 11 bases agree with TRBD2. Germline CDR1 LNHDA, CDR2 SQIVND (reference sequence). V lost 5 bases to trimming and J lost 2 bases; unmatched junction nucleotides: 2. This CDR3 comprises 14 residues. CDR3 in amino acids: CASSLSGRAYEQYF. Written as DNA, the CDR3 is TGTGCCAGTAGTCTTAGCGGGAGGGCCTACGAGCAGTACTTC.

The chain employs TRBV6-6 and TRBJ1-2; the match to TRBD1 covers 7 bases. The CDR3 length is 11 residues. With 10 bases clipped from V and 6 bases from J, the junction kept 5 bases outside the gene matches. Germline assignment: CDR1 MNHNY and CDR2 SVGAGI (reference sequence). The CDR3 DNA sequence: TGTGCCACGGGACAGAATAATGGCTACACCTTC. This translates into CATGQNNGYTF.

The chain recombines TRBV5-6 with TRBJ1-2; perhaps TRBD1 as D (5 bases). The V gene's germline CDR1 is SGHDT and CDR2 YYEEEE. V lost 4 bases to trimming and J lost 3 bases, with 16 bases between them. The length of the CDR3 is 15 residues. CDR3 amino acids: CASSLIRVEYYGYTF. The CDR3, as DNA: TGTGCCAGCAGCCTAATCAGGGTCGAATACTATGGCTACACCTTC.

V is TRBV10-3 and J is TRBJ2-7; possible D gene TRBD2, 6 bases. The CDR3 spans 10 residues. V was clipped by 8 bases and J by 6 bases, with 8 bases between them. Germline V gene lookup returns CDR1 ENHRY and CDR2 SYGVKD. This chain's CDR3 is CAIRGIEQYF. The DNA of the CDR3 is TGTGCCATCCGGGGGATCGAGCAGTACTTC.

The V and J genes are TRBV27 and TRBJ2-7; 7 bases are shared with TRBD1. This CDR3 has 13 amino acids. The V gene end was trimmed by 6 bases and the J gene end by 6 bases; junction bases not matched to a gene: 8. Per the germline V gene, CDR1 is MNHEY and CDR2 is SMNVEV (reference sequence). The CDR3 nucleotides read TGTGCCAGCAGAGACGGGACAGTTCCCGAGCAGTACTTC. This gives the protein CASRDGTVPEQYF.

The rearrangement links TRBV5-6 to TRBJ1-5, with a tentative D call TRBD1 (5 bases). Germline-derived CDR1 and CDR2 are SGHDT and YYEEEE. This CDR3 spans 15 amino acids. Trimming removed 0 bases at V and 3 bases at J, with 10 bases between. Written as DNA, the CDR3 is TGTGCCAGCAGCTTGGGGGGCAGAAACAATCAGCCCCAGCATTTT. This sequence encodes CASSLGGRNNQPQHF.

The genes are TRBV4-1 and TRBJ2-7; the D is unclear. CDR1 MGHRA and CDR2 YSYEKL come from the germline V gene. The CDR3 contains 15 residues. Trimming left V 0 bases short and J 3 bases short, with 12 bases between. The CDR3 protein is CASSQDLPTYYEQYF. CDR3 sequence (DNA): TGCGCCAGCAGCCAAGACCTCCCTACTTACTACGAGCAGTACTTC.

This CDR3 is CASSLGFQTGTGSRDLFF. The CDR3 nucleotides read TGTGCCAGCAGCTTAGGGTTTCAAACCGGGACAGGGTCACGAGATCTGTTCTTC. The rearrangement uses TRBV7-8 and TRBJ2-1; 9 bases fit TRBD1. There are 18 residues in the CDR3. Germline CDR1 and CDR2: SGHVS and FQNEAQ. J was trimmed by 15 bases and V by 1 base; bases with no gene match: 22.

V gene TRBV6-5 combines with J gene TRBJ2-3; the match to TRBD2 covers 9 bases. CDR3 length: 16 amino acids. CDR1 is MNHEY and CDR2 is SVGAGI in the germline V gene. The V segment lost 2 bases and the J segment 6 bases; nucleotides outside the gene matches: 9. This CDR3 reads CASSYEGGGARDTQYF. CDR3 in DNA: TGTGCCAGCAGTTACGAAGGCGGGGGGGCCAGGGATACGCAGTATTTT.

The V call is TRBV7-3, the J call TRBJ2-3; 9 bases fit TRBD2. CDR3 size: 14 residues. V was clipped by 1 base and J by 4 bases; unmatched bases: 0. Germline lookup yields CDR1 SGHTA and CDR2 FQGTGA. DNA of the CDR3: TGTGCCAGCAGCTTAAGGACTAGCGCAGATACGCAGTATTTT. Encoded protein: CASSLRTSADTQYF.

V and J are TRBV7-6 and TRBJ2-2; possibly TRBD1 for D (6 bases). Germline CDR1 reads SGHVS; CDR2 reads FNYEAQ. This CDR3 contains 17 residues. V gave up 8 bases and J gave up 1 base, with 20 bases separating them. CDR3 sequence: CASGGSYGGVNTGELFF. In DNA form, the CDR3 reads TGTGCCAGCGGCGGTTCTTATGGGGGCGTGAACACCGGGGAGCTGTTTTTT.

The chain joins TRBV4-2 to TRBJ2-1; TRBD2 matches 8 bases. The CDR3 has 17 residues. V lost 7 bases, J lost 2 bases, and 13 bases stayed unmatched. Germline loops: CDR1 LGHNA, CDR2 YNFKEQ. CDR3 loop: CASTHQGGLAAYNEQFF. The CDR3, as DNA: TGTGCCAGCACCCACCAAGGAGGACTAGCCGCCTACAATGAGCAGTTCTTC.